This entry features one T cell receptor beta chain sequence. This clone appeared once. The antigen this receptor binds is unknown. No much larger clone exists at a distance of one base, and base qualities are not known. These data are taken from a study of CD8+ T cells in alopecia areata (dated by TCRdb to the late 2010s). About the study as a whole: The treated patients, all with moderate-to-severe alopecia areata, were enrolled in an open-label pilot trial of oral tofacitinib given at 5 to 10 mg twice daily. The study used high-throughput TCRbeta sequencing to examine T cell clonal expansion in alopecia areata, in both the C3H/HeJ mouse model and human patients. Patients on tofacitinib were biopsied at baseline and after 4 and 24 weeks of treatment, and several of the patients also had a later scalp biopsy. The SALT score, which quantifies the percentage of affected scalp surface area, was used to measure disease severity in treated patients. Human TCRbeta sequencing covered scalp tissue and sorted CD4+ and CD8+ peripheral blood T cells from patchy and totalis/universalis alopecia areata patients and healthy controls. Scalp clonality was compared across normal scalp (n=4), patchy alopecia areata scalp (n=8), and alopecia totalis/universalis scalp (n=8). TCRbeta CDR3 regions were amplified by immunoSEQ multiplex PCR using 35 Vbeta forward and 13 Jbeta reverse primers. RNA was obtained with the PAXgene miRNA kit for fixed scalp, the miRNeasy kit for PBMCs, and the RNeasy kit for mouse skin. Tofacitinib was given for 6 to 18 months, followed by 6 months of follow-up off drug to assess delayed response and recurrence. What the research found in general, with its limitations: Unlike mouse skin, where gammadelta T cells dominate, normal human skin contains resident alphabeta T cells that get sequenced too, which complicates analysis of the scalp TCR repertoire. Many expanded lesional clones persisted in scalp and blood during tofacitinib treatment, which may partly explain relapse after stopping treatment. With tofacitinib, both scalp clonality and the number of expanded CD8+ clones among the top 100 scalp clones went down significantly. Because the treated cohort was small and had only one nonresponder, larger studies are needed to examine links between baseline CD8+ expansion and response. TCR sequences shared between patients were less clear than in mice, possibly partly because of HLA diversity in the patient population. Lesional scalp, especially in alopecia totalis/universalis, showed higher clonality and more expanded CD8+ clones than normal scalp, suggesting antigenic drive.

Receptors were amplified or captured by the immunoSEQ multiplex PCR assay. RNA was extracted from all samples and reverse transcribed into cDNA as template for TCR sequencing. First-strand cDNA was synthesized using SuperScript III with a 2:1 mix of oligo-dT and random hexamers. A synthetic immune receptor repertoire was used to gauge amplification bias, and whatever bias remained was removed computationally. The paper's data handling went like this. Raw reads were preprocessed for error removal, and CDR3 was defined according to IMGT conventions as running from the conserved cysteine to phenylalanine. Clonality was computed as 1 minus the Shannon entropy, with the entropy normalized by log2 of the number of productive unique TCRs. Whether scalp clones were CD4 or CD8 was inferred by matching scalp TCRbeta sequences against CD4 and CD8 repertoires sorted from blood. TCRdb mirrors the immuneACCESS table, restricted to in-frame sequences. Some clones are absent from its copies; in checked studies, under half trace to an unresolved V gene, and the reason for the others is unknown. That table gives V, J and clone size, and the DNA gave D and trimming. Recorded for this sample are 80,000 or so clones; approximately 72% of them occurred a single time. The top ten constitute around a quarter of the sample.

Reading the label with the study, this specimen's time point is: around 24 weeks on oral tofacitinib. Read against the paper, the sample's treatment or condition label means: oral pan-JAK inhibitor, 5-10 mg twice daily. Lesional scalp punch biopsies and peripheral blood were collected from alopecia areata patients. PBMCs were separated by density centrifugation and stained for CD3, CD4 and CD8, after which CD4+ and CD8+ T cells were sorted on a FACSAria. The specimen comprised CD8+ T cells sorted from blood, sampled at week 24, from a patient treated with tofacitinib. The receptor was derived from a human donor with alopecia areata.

CDR3 loop: CASSVTGGQPQHF. The sequenced DNA: TGCGCCAGCAGCGTTACAGGGGGCCAGCCCCAGCATTTT. Recombination connected TRBV5-1 to TRBJ1-5, with TRBD1 matching 9 junction bases. From the cysteine up to the phenylalanine, the CDR3 has a length of 13 residues. The sequence is cut down to CDR3 DNA, 39 bases in frame from base 1. CDR1 and CDR2 (SGHRS, YFSETQ) derive from the germline V gene. Here V drops 4 bases and J drops 7 bases, and the junction holds 3 bases not matched to any gene.